This T cell receptor (beta chain) was captured in a study of healthy donors' naive CD4 and CD8 T cells. About the research overall: Donors, half of them female, were 20-25, 40-50 or 60-70 years old. Overall study findings and caveats: Reportedly, most V and J gene segments showed naive CD4+ versus CD8+ bias. Negatively charged CDR3s marked CD8+ lineage; positively charged CDR3s marked CD4+ lineage.

This clonotype was recorded a few times. Its matching antigen is unknown. Starting from 500 ng of total RNA, TCR libraries were made with linear amplification. As processed by the authors: Sequencing covered fewer than 85,000 rearranged alpha-chain transcripts across a few healthy donors. TCRdb itself ran the reads through MiXCR, one entry per CDR3 protein. In this record, the V and J calls reflect TCRdb's handling and not the investigators' own analysis. The repertoire holds 180,000 or so distinct CDR3 sequences, 65% to 75% seen once, with roughly 2.4% in the top ten. Looked up from germline, CDR1 is LNHDA and CDR2 is SQIVND (reference sequence). V lost 3 bases to trimming and J lost 0 bases, with 5 bases between them. CDR3 length: 13 amino acids.

The receptor's source is a pool of human donors in good health; the sample pools cells from several healthy donors. The chain employs TRBV19 and TRBJ1-1; D gene unclear. The sequenced material came from naive CD4+ and CD8+ T cells sorted from blood, pooled from several donors. CDR3 amino acids: CASSISLNTEAFF. CDR3 nucleotides: TGTGCCAGTAGTATCAGTTTGAACACTGAAGCTTTCTTT.